This entry lists 6 T cell receptor beta chains sequenced from one sample in a study of blood T cell repertoires in COVID-19. Method: immunoSEQ multiplex PCR; TCRdb's copy keeps in-frame clones and lacks some. The sample yields about 64,000 clones, roughly two thirds seen once. Sequenced material: PBMCs or T cells enriched from blood (not recorded which). The receptors originated from a woman aged 60-70 years who had been exposed to COVID-19.

The chain joins TRBV30 to TRBJ2-3; 7 nucleotides line up with TRBD1. The germline gives CDR1 GTSNPN, CDR2 SVGIG (reference sequence). The CDR3 contains 16 residues. Trimming cost V 0 bases and J 0 bases; bases outside gene matches: 6. The CDR3 loop reads CAWSVWAGGSTDTQYF. The CDR3 DNA follows: TGTGCCTGGAGTGTATGGGCAGGGGGAAGCACAGATACGCAGTATTTT. Full variable domain (rest looked up from reference TRBV30 and TRBJ2-3): SQTIHQWPATLVQPVGSPLSLECTVEGTSNPNLYWYRQAAGRGLQLLFYSVGIGQISSEVPQNLSASRPQDRQFILSSKKLLLSDSGFYLCAWSVWAGGSTDTQYFGPGTRLTVL.

The chain joins TRBV20-1 to TRBJ2-5; a weak D match, TRBD2 (6 bases). Trimming pared 2 bases from V and 7 bases from J, leaving 8 bases between. CDR1 DFQATT and CDR2 SNEGSKA come from the germline V gene (reference sequence). The CDR3 extends over 11 amino acids. The CDR3 DNA reads TGCAGTGCTAGAACAGCGGGGACCCAGTACTTC. This translates into CSARTAGTQYF.

The J gene is TRBJ2-7, the V gene TRBV7-2, with D possibly matching TRBD1 (5 bases). The length of the CDR3 is 11 residues. The V gene lost 2 bases and the J gene lost 12 bases, with 11 bases spanning the gap. Germline assignment: CDR1 SGHTA and CDR2 FQGNSA. The CDR3 DNA reads TGTGCCAGCAGCTTACAGGGTGGGGCGTACTTC. Translated: CASSLQGGAYF.

The chain uses TRBV7-2 and TRBJ1-1, with TRBD1 identical over 8 bases. This CDR3 has 14 amino acids. Losses at the gene ends were 5 bases for V and 1 base for J; bases not matched to a gene: 3. Per the germline V gene, CDR1 is SGHTA and CDR2 is FQGNSA. The CDR3 DNA sequence: TGTGCCAGCAGCACCGGACAGGGGAACACTGAAGCTTTCTTT. Translation: CASSTGQGNTEAFF.

V is TRBV6-2 or TRBV6-3 and J is TRBJ1-5, with TRBD1 as a possible D gene (6 bases). Trimming took off 6 bases at V and 6 bases at J, with 12 bases between the two ends. The CDR3 sequence is 13 residues long. Germline CDR1 is MNHEY and CDR2 is SVGEGT. The CDR3 nucleotides read TGTGCCAGCAGCCCGGACAGAGGTCAGCCCCAGCATTTT. Residues: CASSPDRGQPQHF.

The chain combines TRBV7-2 with TRBJ1-2; no clear D gene. V lost 4 bases and J lost 4, with 16 bases in between. The CDR3 sequence is 15 residues long. Per germline, CDR1 SGHTA and CDR2 FQGNSA. The CDR3 bases are TGTGCCAGCAGCTCTGCACGGAGGGCCGCCTATGGCTACACCTTC. Protein product: CASSSARRAAYGYTF.